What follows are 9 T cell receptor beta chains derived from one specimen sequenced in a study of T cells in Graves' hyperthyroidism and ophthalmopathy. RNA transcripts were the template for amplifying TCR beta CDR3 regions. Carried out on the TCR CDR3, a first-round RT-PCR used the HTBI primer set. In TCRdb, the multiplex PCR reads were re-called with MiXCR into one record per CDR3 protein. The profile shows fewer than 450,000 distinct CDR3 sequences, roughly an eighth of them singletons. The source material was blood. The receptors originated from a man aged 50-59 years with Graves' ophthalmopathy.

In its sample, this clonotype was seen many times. CDR3 sequence: CASSLASLVLEQYF. The CDR3 nucleotides are TGTGCCAGCAGTTTAGCTTCTCTAGTTCTCGAGCAGTACTTC. V is TRBV27 and J is TRBJ2-7; no reliable D call. Germline V gives CDR1 MNHEY, CDR2 SMNVEV (reference sequence). V lost 2 bases, J lost 6 bases, and 14 bases lay in between. The CDR3 covers 14 residues.

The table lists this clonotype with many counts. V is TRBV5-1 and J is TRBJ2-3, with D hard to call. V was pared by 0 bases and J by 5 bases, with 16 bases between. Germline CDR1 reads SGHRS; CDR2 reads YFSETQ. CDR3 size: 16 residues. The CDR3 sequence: CASSLETQRPLDTQYF. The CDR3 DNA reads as TGCGCCAGCAGCTTGGAGACTCAACGGCCGTTAGATACGCAGTATTTT.

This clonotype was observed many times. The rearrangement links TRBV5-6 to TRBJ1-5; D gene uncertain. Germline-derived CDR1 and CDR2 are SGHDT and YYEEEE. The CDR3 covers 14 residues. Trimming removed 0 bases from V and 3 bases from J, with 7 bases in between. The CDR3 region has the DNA TGTGCCAGCAGCTTGGGTGAAATCAATCAGCCCCAGCATTTT. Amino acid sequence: CASSLGEINQPQHF. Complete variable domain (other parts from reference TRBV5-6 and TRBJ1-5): DAGVTQSPTHLIKTRGQQVTLRCSPKSGHDTVSWYQQALGQGPQFIFQYYEEEERQRGNFPDRFSGHQFPNYSSELNVNALLLGDSALYLCASSLGEINQPQHFGDGTRLSIL.

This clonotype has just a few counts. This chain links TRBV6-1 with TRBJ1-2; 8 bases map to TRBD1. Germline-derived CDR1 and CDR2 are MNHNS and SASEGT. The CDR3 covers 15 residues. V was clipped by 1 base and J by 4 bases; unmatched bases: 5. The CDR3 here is CASSEGTGYPYGYTF. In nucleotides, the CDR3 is TGTGCCAGCAGTGAAGGGACAGGGTATCCCTATGGCTACACCTTC.

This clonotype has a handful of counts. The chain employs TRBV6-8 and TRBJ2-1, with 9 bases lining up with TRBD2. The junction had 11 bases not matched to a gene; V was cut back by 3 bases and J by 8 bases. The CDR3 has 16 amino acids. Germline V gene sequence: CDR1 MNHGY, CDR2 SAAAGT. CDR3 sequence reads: CASSYGLAGTRDEQFF. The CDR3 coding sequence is TGTGCCAGCAGTTATGGTCTAGCGGGAACTCGGGATGAGCAGTTCTTC.

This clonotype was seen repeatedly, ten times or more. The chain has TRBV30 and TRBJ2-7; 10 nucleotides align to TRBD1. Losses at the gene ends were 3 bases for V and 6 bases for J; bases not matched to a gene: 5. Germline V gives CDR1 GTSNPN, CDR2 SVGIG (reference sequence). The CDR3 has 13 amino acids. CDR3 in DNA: TGTGCCTGGAGGTCGACAGGGGGCTTCGAGCAGTACTTC. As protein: CAWRSTGGFEQYF.

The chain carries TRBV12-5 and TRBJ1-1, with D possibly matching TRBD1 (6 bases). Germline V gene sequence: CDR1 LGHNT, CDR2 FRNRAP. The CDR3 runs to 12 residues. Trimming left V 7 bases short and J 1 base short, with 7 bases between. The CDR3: CASARGNTEAFF. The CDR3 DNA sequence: TGTGCTAGTGCCAGGGGGAACACTGAAGCTTTCTTT.

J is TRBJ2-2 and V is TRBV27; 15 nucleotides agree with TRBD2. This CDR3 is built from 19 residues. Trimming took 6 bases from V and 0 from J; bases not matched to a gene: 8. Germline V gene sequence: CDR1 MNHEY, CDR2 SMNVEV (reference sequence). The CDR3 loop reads CASSSFRTSGRANTGELFF. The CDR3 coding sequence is TGTGCCAGCAGCAGCTTCAGGACTAGCGGGAGGGCGAACACCGGGGAGCTGTTTTTT.

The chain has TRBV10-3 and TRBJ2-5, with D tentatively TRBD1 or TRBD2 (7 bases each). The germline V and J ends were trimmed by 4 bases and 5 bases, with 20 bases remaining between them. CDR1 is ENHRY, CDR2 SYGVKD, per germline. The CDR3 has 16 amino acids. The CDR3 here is CAISGPRGGVEETQYF. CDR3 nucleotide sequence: TGTGCCATCAGTGGGCCCAGGGGGGGAGTAGAGGAGACCCAGTACTTC.